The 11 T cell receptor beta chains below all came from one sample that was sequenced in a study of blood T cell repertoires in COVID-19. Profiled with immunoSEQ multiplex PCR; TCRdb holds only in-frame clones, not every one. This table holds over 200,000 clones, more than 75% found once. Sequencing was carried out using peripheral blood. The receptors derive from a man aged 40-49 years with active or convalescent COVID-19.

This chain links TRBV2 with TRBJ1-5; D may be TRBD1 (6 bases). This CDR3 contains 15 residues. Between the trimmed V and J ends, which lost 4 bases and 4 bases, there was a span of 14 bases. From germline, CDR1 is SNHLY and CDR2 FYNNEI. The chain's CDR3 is CASSGQGNRNQPQHF. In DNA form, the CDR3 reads TGTGCCAGCAGTGGCCAGGGGAATCGAAATCAGCCCCAGCATTTT.

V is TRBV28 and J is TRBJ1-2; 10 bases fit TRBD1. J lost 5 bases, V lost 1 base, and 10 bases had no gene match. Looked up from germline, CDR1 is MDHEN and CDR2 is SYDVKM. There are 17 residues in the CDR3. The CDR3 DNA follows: TGTGCCAGCAGTTTATCCGTGGGGGGACAGGGGCGATATGGCTACACCTTC. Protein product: CASSLSVGGQGRYGYTF.

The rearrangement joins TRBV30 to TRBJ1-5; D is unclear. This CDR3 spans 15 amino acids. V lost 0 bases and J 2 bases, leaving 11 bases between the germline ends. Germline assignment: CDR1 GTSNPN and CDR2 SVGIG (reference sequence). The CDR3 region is CAWSVEGLGNQPQHF. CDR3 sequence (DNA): TGTGCCTGGAGTGTTGAGGGTCTCGGCAATCAGCCCCAGCATTTT.

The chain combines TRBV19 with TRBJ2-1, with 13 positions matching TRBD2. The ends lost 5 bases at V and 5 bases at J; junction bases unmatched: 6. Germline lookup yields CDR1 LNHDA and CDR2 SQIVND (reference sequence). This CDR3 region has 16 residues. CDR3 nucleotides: TGTGCCAGTAGTCCAAGACTAGCGGGGGGAAACAATGAGCAGTTCTTC. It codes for CASSPRLAGGNNEQFF. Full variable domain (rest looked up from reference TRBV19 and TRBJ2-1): DGGITQSPKYLFRKEGQNVTLSCEQNLNHDAMYWYRQDPGQGLRLIYYSQIVNDFQKGDIAEGYSVSREKKESFPLTVTSAQKNPTAFYLCASSPRLAGGNNEQFFGPGTRLTVL.

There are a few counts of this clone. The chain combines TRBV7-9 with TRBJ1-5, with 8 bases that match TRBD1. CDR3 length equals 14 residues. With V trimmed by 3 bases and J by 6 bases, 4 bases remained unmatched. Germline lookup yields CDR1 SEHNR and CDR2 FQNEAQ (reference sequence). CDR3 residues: CASSLDREIQPQHF. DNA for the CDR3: TGTGCCAGCAGCTTGGACAGGGAGATTCAGCCCCAGCATTTT.

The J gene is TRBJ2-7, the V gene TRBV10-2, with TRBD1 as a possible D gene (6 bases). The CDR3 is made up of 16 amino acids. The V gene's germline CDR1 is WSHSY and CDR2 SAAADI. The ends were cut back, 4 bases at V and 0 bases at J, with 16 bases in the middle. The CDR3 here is CASSGPGTSFSYEQYF. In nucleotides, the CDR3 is TGCGCCAGCAGTGGGCCTGGGACATCCTTCTCCTACGAGCAGTACTTC.

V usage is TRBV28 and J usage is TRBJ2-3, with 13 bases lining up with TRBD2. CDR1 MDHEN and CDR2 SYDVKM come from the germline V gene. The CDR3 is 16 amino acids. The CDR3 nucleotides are TGTGTCATCCGCCCGACGGGACTAGCGGGATCAGATACGCAGTATTTT. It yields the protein CVIRPTGLAGSDTQYF.

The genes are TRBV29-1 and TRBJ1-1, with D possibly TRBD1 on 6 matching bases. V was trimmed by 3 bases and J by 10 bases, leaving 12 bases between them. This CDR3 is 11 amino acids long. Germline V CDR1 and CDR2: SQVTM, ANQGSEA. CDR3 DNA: TGCAGCGTTGATAGGGAGGGGGGAGCTTTCTTT. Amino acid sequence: CSVDREGGAFF.

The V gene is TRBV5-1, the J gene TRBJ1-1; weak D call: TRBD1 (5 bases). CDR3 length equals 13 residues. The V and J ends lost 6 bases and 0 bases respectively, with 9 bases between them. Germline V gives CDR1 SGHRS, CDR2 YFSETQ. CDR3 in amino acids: CASMPGMNTEAFF. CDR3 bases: TGCGCCAGCATGCCAGGGATGAACACTGAAGCTTTCTTT.

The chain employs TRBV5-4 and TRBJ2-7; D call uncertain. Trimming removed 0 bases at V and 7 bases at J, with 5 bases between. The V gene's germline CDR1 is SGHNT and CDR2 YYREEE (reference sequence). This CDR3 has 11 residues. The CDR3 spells CASSLDREQYF. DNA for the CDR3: TGTGCCAGCAGCTTGGATCGGGAGCAGTACTTC.

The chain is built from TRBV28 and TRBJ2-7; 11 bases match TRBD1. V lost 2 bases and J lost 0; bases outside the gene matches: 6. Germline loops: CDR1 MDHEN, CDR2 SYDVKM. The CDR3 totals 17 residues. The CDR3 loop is CASSLHTGQGVSYEQYF. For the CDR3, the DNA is TGTGCCAGCAGTTTACATACGGGACAGGGGGTCTCCTACGAGCAGTACTTC.